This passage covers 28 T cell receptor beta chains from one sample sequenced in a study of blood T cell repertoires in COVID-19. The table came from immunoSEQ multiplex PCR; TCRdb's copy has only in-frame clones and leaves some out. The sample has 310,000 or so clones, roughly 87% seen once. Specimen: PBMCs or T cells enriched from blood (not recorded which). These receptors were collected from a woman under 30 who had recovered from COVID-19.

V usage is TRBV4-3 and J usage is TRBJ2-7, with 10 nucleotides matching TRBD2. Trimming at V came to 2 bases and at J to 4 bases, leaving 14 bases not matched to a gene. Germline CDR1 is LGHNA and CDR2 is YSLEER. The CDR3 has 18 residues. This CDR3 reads CASSQSSAGPSGSYEQYF. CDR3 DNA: TGCGCCAGCAGCCAATCTTCCGCCGGTCCTAGCGGGAGTTACGAGCAGTACTTC.

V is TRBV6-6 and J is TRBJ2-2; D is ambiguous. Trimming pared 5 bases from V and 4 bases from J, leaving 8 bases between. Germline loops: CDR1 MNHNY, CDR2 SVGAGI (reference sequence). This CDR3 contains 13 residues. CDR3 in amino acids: CASSPEFTGELFF. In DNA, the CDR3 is TGTGCCAGCAGTCCCGAGTTCACCGGGGAGCTGTTTTTT.

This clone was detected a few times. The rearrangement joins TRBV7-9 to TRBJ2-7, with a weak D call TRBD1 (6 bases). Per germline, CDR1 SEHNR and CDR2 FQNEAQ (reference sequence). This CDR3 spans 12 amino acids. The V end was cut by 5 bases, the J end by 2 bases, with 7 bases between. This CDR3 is CASSGDTYEQYF. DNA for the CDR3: TGTGCCAGCAGCGGGGACACCTACGAGCAGTACTTC.

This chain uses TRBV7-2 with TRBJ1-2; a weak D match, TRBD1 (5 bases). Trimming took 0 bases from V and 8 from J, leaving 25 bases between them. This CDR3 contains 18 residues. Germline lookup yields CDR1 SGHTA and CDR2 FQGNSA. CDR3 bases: TGTGCCAGCAGCTTAGCGTTCGGGGGGTCGCCGGTCCATGGGGGCTACACCTTC. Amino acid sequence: CASSLAFGGSPVHGGYTF.

CDR3 protein: CSVVQGDNYGYTF. CDR3 nucleotides: TGCAGCGTTGTGCAGGGGGATAACTATGGCTACACCTTC. The chain recombines TRBV29-1 with TRBJ1-2; 7 bases match TRBD1. Germline CDR1 and CDR2: SQVTM and ANQGSEA. This CDR3 is built from 13 residues. V shed 4 bases, J shed 1 base, and the junction held 3 bases outside the gene matches. Combining the CDR3 with reference TRBV29-1 and TRBJ1-2 gives the whole variable domain SAVISQKPSRDICQRGTSLTIQCQVDSQVTMMFWYRQQPGQSLTLIATANQGSEATYESGFVIDKFPISRPNLTFSTLTVSNMSPEDSSIYLCSVVQGDNYGYTFGSGTRLTVV.

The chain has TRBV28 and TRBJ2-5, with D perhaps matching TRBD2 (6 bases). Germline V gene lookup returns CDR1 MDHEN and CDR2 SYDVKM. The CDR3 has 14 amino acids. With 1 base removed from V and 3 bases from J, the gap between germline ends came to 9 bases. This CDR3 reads CASSLFGGKETQYF. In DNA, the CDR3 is TGTGCCAGCAGTTTATTTGGCGGGAAAGAGACCCAGTACTTC. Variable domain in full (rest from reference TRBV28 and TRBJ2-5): DVKVTQSSRYLVKRTGEKVFLECVQDMDHENMFWYRQDPGLGLRLIYFSYDVKMKEKGDIPEGYSVSREKKERFSLILESASTNQTSMYLCASSLFGGKETQYFGPGTRLLVL.

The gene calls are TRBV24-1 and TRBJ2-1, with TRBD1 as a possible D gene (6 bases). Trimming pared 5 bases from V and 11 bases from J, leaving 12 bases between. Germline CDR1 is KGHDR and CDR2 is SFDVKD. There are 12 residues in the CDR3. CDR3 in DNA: TGTGCCACCAGTGTCACCGGGACAAAGCAGTTCTTC. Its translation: CATSVTGTKQFF.

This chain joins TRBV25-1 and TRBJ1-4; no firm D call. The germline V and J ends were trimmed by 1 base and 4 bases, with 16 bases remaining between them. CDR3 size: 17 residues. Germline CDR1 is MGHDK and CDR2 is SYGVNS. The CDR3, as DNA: TGTGCCAGCAGTGAATTCAGAGGGTTGGGCATTAATGAAAAACTGTTTTTT. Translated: CASSEFRGLGINEKLFF.

The CDR3 DNA follows: TGTGCCAGCAGTTTAGATGGCCGGGACAGGGGAGGTTTAAACATTCAGTACTTC. This encodes CASSLDGRDRGGLNIQYF. This rearrangement joins TRBV27 to TRBJ2-4; 10 bases match TRBD1. Germline V gene sequence: CDR1 MNHEY, CDR2 SMNVEV (reference sequence). CDR3 length: 18 residues. V was pared by 2 bases and J by 6 bases, with 13 bases of the junction left unmatched.

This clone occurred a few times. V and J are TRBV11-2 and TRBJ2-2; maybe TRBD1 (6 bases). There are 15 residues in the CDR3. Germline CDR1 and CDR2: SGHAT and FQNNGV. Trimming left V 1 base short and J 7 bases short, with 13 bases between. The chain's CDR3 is CASSLGTVRGGELFF. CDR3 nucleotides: TGTGCCAGCAGCTTAGGGACAGTGAGGGGCGGGGAGCTGTTTTTT.

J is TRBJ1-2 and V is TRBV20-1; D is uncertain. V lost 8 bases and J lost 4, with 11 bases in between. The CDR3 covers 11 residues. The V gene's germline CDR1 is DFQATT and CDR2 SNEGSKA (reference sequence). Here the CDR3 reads CSPMVAYGYTF. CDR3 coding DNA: TGCAGTCCTATGGTGGCCTATGGCTACACCTTC.

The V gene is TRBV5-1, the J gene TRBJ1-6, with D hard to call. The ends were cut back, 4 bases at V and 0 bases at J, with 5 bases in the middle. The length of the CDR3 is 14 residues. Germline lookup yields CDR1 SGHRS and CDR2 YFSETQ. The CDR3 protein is CASSRSSYNSPLHF. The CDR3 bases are TGCGCCAGCAGCCGTAGCTCCTATAATTCACCCCTCCACTTT.

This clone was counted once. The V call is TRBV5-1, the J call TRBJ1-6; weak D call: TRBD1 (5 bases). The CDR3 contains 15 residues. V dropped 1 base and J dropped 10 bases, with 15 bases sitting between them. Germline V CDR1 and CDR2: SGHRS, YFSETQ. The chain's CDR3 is CASSLNRGGESPLHF. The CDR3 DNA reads TGCGCCAGCAGCTTGAATAGGGGTGGAGAGTCACCCCTCCACTTT.

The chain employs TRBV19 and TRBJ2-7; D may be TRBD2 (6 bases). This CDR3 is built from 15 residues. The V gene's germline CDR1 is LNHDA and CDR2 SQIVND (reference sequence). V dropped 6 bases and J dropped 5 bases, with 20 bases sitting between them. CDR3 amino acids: CASSHLDGSENEQYF. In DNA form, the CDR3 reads TGTGCCAGTAGCCACTTGGACGGGAGCGAAAACGAGCAGTACTTC. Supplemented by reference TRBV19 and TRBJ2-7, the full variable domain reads DGGITQSPKYLFRKEGQNVTLSCEQNLNHDAMYWYRQDPGQGLRLIYYSQIVNDFQKGDIAEGYSVSREKKESFPLTVTSAQKNPTAFYLCASSHLDGSENEQYFGPGTRLTVT.

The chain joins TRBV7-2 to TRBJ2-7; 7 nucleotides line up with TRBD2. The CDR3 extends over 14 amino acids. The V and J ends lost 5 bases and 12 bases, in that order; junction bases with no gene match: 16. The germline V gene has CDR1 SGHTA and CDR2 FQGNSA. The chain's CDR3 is CASSADGGSTQPYF. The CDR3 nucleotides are TGTGCCAGCAGCGCGGACGGGGGGTCAACCCAACCGTACTTC.

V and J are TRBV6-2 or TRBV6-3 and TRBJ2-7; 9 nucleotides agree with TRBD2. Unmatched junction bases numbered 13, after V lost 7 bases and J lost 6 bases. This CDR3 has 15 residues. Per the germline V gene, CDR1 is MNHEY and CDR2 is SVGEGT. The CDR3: CASTPRGGRAVEQYF. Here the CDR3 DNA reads TGTGCCAGCACCCCACGAGGCGGGAGGGCCGTCGAGCAGTACTTC.

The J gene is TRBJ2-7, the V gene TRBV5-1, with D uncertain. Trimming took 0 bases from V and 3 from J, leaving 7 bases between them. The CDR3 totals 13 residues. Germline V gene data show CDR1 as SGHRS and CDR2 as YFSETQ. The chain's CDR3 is CASSLGTFYEQYF. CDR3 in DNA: TGCGCCAGCAGCTTGGGAACATTCTACGAGCAGTACTTC. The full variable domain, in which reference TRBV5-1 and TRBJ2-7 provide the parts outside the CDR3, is KAGVTQTPRYLIKTRGQQVTLSCSPISGHRSVSWYQQTPGQGLQFLFEYFSETQRNKGNFPGRFSGRQFSNSRSEMNVSTLELGDSALYLCASSLGTFYEQYFGPGTRLTVT.

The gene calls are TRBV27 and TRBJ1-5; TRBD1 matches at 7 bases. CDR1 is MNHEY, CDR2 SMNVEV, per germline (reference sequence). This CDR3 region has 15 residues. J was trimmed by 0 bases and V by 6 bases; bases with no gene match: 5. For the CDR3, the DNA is TGTGCCAGCAGCCATCAGGGGGATAGCAATCAGCCCCAGCATTTT. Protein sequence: CASSHQGDSNQPQHF.

CDR3 coding DNA: TGTGCCAGCAGCCCCCCTCTTGTCGGGAGGGCCTTGTATGAGCAGTTCTTC. This gives the protein CASSPPLVGRALYEQFF. The chain carries TRBV7-2 and TRBJ2-1, with 8 bases matching TRBD2. This CDR3 is built from 17 residues. Germline CDR1 is SGHTA and CDR2 is FQGNSA. Trimming took 5 bases from V and 8 from J; bases not matched to a gene: 17.

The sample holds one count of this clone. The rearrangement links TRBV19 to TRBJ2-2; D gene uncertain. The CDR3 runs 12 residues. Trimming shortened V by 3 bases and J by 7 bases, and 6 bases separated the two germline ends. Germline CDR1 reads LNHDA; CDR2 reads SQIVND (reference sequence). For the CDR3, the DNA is TGTGCCAGTAGTATTCTTAACGGGGAGCTGTTTTTT. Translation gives CASSILNGELFF.

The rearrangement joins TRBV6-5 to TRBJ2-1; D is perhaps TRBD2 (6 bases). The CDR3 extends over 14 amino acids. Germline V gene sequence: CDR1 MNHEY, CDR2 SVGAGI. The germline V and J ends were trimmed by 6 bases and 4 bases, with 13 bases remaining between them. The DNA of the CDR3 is TGTGCCAGCAGCCGGGACTCCGGGTACAATGAGCAGTTCTTC. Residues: CASSRDSGYNEQFF.

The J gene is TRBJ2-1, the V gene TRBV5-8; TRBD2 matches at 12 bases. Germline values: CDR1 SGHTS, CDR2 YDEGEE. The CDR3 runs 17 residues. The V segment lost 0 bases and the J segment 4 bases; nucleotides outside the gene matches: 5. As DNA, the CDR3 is TGTGCCAGCAGCTTGGCGACTAGCGGGAGTGCGTACAATGAGCAGTTCTTC. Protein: CASSLATSGSAYNEQFF.

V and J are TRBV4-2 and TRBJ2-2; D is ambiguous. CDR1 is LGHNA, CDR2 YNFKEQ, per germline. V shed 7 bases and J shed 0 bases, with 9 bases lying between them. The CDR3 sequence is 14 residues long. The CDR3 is CASKTYSNTGELFF. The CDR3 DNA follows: TGTGCCAGCAAAACTTATTCGAACACCGGGGAGCTGTTTTTT.

CDR3 sequence reads: CASRTGLAGPDEQYF. CDR3 bases: TGTGCCAGCAGGACAGGACTAGCGGGGCCGGACGAGCAGTACTTC. The chain is built from TRBV27 and TRBJ2-7, with 12 nucleotides matching TRBD2. CDR3 length: 15 residues. The V and J ends lost 6 bases and 5 bases, in that order; junction bases with no gene match: 8. Germline V gene data show CDR1 as MNHEY and CDR2 as SMNVEV (reference sequence).

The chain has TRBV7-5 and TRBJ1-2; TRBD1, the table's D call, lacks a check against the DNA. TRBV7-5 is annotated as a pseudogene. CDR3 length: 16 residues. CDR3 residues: CVRSFPGDSRNYGYTF. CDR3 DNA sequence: TGTGTCAGAAGCTTCCCCGGGGACAGCCGTAACTATGGCTACACCTTC.

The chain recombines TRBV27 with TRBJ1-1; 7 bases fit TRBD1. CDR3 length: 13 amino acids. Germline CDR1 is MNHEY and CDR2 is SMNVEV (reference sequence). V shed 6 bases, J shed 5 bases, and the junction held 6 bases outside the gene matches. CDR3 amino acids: CASRYAGGTEAFF. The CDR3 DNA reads TGTGCCAGCAGGTACGCAGGGGGAACTGAAGCTTTCTTT.

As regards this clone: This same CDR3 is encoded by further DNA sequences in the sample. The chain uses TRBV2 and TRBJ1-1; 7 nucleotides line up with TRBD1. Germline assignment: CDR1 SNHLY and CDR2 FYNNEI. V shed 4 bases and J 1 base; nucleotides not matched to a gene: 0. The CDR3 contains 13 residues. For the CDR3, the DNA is TGTGCCAGCAGTGGACAGGGGAACACTGAAGCTTTCTTT. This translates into CASSGQGNTEAFF.

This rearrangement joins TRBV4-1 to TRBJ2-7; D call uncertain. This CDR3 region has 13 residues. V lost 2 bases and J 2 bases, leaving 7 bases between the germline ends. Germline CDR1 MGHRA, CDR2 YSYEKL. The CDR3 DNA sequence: TGCGCCAGCAGCCAAACTTCCGCCTACGAGCAGTACTTC. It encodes CASSQTSAYEQYF.